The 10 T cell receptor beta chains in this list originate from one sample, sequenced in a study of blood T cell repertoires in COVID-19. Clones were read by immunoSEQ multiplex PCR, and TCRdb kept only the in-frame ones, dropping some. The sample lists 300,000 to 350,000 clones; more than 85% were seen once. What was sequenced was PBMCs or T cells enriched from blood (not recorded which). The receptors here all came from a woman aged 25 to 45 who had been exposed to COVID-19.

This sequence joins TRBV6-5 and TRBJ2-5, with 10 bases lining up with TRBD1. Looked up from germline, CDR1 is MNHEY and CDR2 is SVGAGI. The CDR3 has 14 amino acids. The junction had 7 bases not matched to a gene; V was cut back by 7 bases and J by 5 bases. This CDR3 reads CASTRDRGRETQYF. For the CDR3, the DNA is TGTGCCAGCACCAGGGACAGGGGCCGGGAGACCCAGTACTTC.

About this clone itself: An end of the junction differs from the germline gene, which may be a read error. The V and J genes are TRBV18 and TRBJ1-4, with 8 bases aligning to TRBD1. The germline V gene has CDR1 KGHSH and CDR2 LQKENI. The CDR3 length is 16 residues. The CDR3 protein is CASSTPPTGGSEKLFF. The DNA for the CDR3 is TGTGCCAGCTCAACACCGCCAACAGGGGGAAGCGAAAAACTGTTTTTT.

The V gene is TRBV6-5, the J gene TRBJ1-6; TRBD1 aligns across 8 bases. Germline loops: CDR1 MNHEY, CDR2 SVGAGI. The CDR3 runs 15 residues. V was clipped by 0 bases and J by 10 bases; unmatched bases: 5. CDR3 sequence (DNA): TGTGCCAGCAGTTACTCAGGACAGGGTTCCTCACCCCTCCACTTT. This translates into CASSYSGQGSSPLHF.

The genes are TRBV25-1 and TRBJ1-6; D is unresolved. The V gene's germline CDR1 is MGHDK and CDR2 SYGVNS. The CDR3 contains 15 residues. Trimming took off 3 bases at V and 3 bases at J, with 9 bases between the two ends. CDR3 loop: CASSDAAVYNSPLHF. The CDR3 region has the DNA TGTGCCAGCAGTGATGCGGCAGTCTATAATTCACCCCTCCACTTT.

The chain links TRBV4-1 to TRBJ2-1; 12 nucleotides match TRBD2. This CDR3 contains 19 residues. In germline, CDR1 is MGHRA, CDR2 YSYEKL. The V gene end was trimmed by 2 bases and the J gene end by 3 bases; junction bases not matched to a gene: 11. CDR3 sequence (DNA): TGCGCCAGCAGCCAACTTCAAATAGGACTAGCGGGGAACTACAATGAGCAGTTCTTC. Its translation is CASSQLQIGLAGNYNEQFF.

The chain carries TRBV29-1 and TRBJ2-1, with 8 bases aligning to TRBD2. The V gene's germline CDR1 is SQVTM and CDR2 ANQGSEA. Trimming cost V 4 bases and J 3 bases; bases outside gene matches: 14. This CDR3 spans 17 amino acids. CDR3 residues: CSVGGGLAGKIYNEQFF. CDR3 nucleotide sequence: TGCAGCGTTGGAGGGGGGCTAGCGGGTAAAATCTACAATGAGCAGTTCTTC.

The CDR3 here is CASSFGLAGGKSSYNEQFF. The DNA for the CDR3 is TGTGCCAGCAGCTTCGGACTAGCGGGGGGAAAGAGCTCCTACAATGAGCAGTTCTTC. The gene calls are TRBV7-9 and TRBJ2-1; 14 bases map to TRBD2. The CDR3 consists of 19 residues. CDR1 is SEHNR, CDR2 FQNEAQ, per germline (reference sequence). V gave up 3 bases and J gave up 0 bases; unmatched junction bases: 7. The full variable domain, its missing parts supplied by reference TRBV7-9 and TRBJ2-1, is DTGVSQNPRHKITKRGQNVTFRCDPISEHNRLYWYRQTLGQGPEFLTYFQNEAQLEKSRLLSDRFSAERPKGSFSTLEIQRTEQGDSAMYLCASSFGLAGGKSSYNEQFFGPGTRLTVL.

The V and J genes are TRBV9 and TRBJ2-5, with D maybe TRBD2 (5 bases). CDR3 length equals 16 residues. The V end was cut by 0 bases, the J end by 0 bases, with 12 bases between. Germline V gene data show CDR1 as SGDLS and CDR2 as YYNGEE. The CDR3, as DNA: TGTGCCAGCAGCGTAGGGAGTAGCGACTACCAAGAGACCCAGTACTTC. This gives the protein CASSVGSSDYQETQYF.

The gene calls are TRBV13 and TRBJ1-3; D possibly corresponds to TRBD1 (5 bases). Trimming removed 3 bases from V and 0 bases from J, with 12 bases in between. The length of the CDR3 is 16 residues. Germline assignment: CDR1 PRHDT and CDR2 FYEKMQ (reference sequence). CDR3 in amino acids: CASSFRYRTSGNTIYF. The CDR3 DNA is TGTGCCAGCAGCTTTAGGTACAGGACCTCTGGAAACACCATATATTTT.

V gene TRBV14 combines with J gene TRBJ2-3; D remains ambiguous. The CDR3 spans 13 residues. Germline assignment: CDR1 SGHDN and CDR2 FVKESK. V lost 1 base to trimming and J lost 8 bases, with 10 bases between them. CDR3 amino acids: CASSQGNSATQYF. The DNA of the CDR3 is TGTGCCAGCAGCCAAGGAAATAGTGCTACGCAGTATTTT.